This T cell receptor (beta chain) came from a study of blood T cell repertoires in COVID-19 (TCRdb year 2020). Regarding the study in general: Samples covering the acute and convalescent phases of COVID-19 were provided by collaborators in the United States, Italy and Spain. Nearly every sample came with metadata listing a de-identified subject ID, COVID-19 status, age in years and sex. A freely available public database, intended as a resource for researchers studying the immune response to SARS-CoV-2, is where the repertoires were released. The prospective study material was composed of cDNA or gDNA derived from T cells, B-cell-depleted T cells, or PBMCs. HLA class I and class II types, where available, came from metadata supplied by the sample provider rather than from assay-based typing. Samples were obtained from the ongoing ImmuneRACE study (first 160 participants) and from 1,200 or so subjects provided by 6 global collaborators. Deeply sampled blood TCRbeta repertoires from subjects exposed to, actively infected with, or recovered from COVID-19 were included in the dataset.

Samples from volunteer blood donors who had recovered from COVID-19 were contributed by a second Seattle source. Each collaborating institution followed its own protocols to collect whole blood in K2EDTA tubes. For TCRbeta analysis, collaborator samples were shipped as frozen whole blood, as isolated PBMCs, or as DNA extracted from either sample type. The immunoSEQ Assay, a bias-controlled multiplex PCR, was used to amplify TCRbeta CDR3 regions from genomic DNA. The source study handled its data this way. The number of nucleated cells in each sample was estimated by amplification of reference gene primers within the assay. Sequence reads were collapsed and filtered to measure the absolute abundance of every unique TCRbeta CDR3 rearrangement. For each sample, productive Simpson clonality was calculated as the square root of Simpson's diversity index over productive rearrangements. The table comes from immuneACCESS by way of TCRdb, which keeps in-frame sequences with V and J called. Part of the clones is missing from these tables; in studies checked, under half for an unresolved V gene and the rest for unknown reasons. Clonal size and the V and J genes are those of that table, whereas D and trimming came from the DNA. This sample has 190,000 or so clones in its table, and more than 75% of those were observed once. 5.5% to 8% of the sample lies in the top ten.

The paper as a whole reports these results and caveats: The quantity of clinical and demographic metadata differed by source and by participant and was supplied without curation.

As concerns this clone: Its antigen remains undetermined. Nothing much larger sits one base from this clone, and base qualities are not available.

V is cut back by 4 bases and J by 7 bases, with 10 bases in the junction unmatched. The CDR3 runs 15 residues from the cysteine to the phenylalanine. Only the CDR3 part of the read is kept: 45 bases, read in frame from the first base. CDR1 and CDR2, per the germline V gene (reference sequence), are SEHNR and FQNEAQ. Sample: peripheral blood. This TCR was recovered from a man in his 60s who had recovered from COVID-19. This chain joins TRBV7-9 to TRBJ1-5; 7 bases in the junction line up with TRBD1. In nucleotide form, the sequence is TGTGCCAGCAGCTCCGCGCAGGGGGAGGCACAGCCCCAGCATTTT. Its translation is CASSSAQGEAQPQHF.